This TCR beta chain is from a study of T cell responses to AZD1222 COVID-19 vaccine. Overall study: Pooling was applied to second doses at about 4 or about 12 weeks. General study results and limits: Regions left unmutated in variants are reportedly the target of nearly half of spike-specific TCRs. Among vaccine-associated CD4 TCRs, coverage spanned spike, with dominance at 160-218 and 743-854. White British people made up most donors, females outnumbered males, and clonal diversity was possibly underestimated.

About this clone itself: Its antigen is undetermined.

The table came from immunoSEQ multiplex PCR; TCRdb's copy has only in-frame clones and leaves some out. The sample carries 95,000 to 150,000 clones, roughly nine tenths recorded once. This CDR3 contains 14 residues. Trimming took 3 bases from V and 5 from J, leaving 11 bases between them. CDR1 is LNHDA and CDR2 is SQIVND in the germline V gene (reference sequence). The clonotype comes from an adult in good health. The material was peripheral blood, obtained on day 0 of AZD1222 vaccination. The rearrangement links TRBV19 to TRBJ1-5; D unresolved. CDR3 sequence: CASSIKGDHQPQHF. The DNA of the CDR3 is TGTGCCAGTAGTATCAAGGGCGACCATCAGCCCCAGCATTTT.